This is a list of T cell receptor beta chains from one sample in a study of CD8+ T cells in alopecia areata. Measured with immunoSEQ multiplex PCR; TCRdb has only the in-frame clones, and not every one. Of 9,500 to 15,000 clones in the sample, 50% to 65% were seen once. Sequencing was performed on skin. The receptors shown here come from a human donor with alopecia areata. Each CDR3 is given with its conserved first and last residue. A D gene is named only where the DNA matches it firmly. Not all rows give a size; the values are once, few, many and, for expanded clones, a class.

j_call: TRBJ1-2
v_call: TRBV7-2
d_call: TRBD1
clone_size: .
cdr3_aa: CASSLVGTGQYGYTF
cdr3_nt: TGTGCCAGCAGCTTAGTGGGGACAGGGCAGTATGGCTACACCTTC

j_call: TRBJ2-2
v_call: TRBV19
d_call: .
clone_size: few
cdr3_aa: CASSTQPQGTTGELFF
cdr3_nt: TGTGCCAGTAGTACCCAACCCCAGGGGACCACCGGGGAGCTGTTTTTT

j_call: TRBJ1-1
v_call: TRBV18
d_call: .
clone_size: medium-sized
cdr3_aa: CASSPAHVNTEAFF
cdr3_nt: TGTGCCAGCTCACCAGCACACGTGAACACTGAAGCTTTCTTT

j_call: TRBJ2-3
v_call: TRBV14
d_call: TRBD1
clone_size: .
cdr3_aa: CASSRHRGLSSDTQYF
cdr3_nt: TGTGCCAGCAGCCGCCACAGGGGGCTGAGTTCAGATACGCAGTATTTT

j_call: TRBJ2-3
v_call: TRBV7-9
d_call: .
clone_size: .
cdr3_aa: CASRHGSTDTQYF
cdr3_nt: TGTGCCAGTCGACATGGAAGCACAGATACGCAGTATTTT

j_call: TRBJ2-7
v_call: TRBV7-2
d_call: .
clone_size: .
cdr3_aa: CASSGGPSGSYEQYF
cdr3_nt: TGTGCCAGCAGCGGGGGCCCCTCGGGCTCCTACGAGCAGTACTTC

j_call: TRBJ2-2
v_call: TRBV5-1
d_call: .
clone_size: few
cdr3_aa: CASSLPANTGELFF
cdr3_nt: TGCGCCAGCAGCTTACCAGCGAACACCGGGGAGCTGTTTTTT

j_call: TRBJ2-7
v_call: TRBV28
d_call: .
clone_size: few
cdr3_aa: CASSLGAIPYEQYF
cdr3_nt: TGTGCCAGCAGTTTGGGGGCGATCCCCTACGAGCAGTACTTC

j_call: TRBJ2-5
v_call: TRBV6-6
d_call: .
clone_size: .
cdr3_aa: CASSPRRGQETQYF
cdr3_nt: TGTGCCAGCAGCCCCCGAAGGGGACAAGAGACCCAGTACTTC

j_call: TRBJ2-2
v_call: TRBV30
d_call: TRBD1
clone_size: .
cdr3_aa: CAWRQGENTGELFF
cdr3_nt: TGTGCCTGGAGACAGGGGGAGAACACCGGGGAGCTGTTTTTT

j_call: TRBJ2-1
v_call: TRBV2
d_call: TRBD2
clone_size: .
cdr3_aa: CASRAGAGEQFF
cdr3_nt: TGTGCCAGCAGGGCGGGAGCTGGGGAGCAGTTCTTC

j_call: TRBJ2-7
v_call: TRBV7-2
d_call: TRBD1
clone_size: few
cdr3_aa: CASSPPRGGQGKLDEQYF
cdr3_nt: TGTGCCAGCAGCCCCCCTAGGGGCGGACAGGGCAAATTGGACGAGCAGTACTTC

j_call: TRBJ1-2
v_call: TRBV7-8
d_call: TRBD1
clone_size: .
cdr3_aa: CASSPTGGGRGYTF
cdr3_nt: TGTGCCAGCAGCCCTACAGGGGGAGGTCGGGGCTACACCTTC

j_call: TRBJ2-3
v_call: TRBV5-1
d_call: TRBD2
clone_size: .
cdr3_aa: CASSFSGFDTQYF
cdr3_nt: TGCGCCAGCAGCTTTAGCGGGTTTGATACGCAGTATTTT

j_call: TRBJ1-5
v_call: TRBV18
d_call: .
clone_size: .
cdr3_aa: CASSTGTDNQPQHF
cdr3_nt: TGTGCCAGTTCAACCGGGACGGATAATCAGCCCCAGCATTTT

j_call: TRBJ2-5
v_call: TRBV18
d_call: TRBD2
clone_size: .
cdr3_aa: CASSPRSSGKEETQYF
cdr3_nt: TGTGCCAGCTCACCGCGCTCTAGCGGGAAGGAAGAGACCCAGTACTTC

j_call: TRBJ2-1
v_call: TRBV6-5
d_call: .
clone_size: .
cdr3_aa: CASSVEGHEQFF
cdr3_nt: TGTGCCAGCAGTGTTGAGGGGCATGAGCAGTTCTTC

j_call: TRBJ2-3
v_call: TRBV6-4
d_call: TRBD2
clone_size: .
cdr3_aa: CASSDGTSGTDTQYF
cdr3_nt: TGTGCCAGCAGTGACGGGACTAGCGGCACAGATACGCAGTATTTT

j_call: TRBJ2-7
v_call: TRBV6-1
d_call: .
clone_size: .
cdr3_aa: CASLSRASYEQYF
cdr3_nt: TGTGCCAGCTTAAGTCGGGCGTCCTACGAGCAGTACTTC

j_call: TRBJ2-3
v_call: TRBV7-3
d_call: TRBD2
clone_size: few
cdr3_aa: CASSFSGGEDTQYF
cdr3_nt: TGTGCCAGCAGCTTCTCCGGGGGGGAAGATACGCAGTATTTT

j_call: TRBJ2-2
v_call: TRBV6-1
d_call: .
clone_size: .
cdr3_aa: CASSESADTGELFF
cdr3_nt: TGTGCCAGCAGTGAGTCTGCCGACACCGGGGAGCTGTTTTTT

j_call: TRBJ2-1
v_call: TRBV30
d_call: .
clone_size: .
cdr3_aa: CAWSVPETYNEQFF
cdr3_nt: TGTGCCTGGAGTGTTCCGGAGACATACAATGAGCAGTTCTTC

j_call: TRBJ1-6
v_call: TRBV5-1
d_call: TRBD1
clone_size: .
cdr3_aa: CASSLGDRGNSPLHF
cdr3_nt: TGCGCCAGCAGCTTGGGGGACAGGGGCAATTCACCCCTCCACTTT

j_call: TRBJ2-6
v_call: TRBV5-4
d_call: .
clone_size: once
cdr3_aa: CASSLGTTASGANVLTF
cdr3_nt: TGTGCCAGCAGCCTGGGAACGACGGCCTCTGGGGCCAACGTCCTGACTTTC

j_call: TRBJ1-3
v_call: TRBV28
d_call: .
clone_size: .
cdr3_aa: CASSLGAGNTIYF
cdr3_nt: TGTGCCAGCAGTTTGGGCGCTGGAAACACCATATATTTT

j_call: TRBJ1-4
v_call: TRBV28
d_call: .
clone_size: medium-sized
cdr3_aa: CASSDSQGPEKLFF
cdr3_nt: TGTGCCAGCAGTGATTCCCAGGGACCTGAAAAACTGTTTTTT

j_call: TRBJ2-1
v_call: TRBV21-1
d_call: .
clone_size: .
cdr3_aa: CASSKIVRDRVIWNEQFF
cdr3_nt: TGTGCCAGCAGCAAAATAGTGAGGGACAGGGTCATATGGAATGAGCAGTTCTTC

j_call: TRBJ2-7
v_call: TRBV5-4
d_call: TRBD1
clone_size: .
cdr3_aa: CASRLVATGTDPYEQYF
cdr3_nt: TGTGCCAGCAGGCTTGTCGCCACCGGGACAGACCCCTACGAGCAGTACTTC

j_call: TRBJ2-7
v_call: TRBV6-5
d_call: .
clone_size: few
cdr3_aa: CASSYPQSEQYF
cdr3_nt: TGTGCCAGCAGTTACCCGCAATCCGAGCAGTACTTC

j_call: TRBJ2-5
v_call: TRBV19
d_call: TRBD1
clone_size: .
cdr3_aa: CASSATGVQETQYF
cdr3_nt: TGTGCCAGTAGTGCGACAGGGGTCCAAGAGACCCAGTACTTC

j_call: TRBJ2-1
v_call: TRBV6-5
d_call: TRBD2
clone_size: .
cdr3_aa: CASSYGAGVPHNEQFF
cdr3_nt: TGTGCCAGCAGTTACGGGGCGGGAGTTCCCCACAATGAGCAGTTCTTC

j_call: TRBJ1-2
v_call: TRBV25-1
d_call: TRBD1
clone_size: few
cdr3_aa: CASNSGGNGYTF
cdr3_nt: TGTGCCAGCAACTCAGGGGGCAATGGCTACACCTTC

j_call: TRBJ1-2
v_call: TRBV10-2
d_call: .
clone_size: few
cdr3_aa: CASSESSGAGGYTF
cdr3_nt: TGCGCCAGCAGTGAGTCCTCAGGGGCAGGGGGCTACACCTTC

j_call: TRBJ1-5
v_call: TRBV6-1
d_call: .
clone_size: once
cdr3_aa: CASSDMTGRVYSNQPQHF
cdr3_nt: TGTGCCAGCAGTGATATGACAGGAAGAGTATATAGCAATCAGCCCCAGCATTTT

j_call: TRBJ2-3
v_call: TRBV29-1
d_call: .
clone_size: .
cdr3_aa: CSVEFPGRGDTQYF
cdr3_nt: TGCAGCGTTGAATTCCCGGGGCGGGGAGATACGCAGTATTTT

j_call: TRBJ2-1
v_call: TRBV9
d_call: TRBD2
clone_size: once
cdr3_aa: CASSPGPLSGGAYNEQFF
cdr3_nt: TGTGCCAGCAGCCCCGGTCCCCTATCCGGGGGGGCCTACAATGAGCAGTTCTTC

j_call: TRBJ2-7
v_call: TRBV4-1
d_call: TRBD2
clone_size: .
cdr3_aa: CASSQIDLGLASGEQYF
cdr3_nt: TGCGCCAGCAGCCAGATCGACCTGGGACTAGCTTCTGGCGAGCAGTACTTC

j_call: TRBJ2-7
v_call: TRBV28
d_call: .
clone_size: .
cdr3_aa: CASNFHGESYEQYF
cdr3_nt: TGTGCCAGCAATTTCCATGGGGAATCCTACGAGCAGTACTTC

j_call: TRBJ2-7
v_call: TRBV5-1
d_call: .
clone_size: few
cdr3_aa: CASSLSAGNYEQYF
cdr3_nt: TGCGCCAGCAGCTTGTCTGCAGGGAACTACGAGCAGTACTTC

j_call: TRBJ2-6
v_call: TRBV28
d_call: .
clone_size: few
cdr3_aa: CASSIQGGGANVLTF
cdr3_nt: TGTGCCAGCAGTATACAGGGCGGTGGGGCCAACGTCCTGACTTTC

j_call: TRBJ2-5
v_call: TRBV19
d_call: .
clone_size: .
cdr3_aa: CASSQGIYWVVLPSETQYF
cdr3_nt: TGTGCCAGTAGTCAGGGGATCTATTGGGTCGTTCTCCCTTCGGAGACCCAGTACTTC

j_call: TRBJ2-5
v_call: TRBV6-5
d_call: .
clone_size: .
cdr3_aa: CASASTEFTSATQYF
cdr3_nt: TGTGCCAGCGCTTCGACCGAATTTACATCGGCGACCCAGTACTTC

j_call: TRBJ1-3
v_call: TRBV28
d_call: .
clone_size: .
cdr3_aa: CASSFVGPSGNTIYF
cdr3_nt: TGTGCCAGCAGTTTTGTGGGTCCCTCTGGAAACACCATATATTTT

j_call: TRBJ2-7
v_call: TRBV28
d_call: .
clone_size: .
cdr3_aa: CASSGDSYEQYF
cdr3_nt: TGTGCCAGCAGTGGGGATTCCTACGAGCAGTACTTC

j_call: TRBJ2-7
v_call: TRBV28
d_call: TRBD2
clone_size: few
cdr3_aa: CASSLTSLPFRNRHF
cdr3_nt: TGTGCCAGCAGTTTGACTAGCCTCCCATTCAGGAACCGCCACTTC

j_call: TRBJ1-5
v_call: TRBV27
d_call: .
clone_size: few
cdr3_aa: CASSSRGGGNQPQHF
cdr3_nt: TGTGCCAGCAGTTCACGGGGCGGGGGCAATCAGCCCCAGCATTTT

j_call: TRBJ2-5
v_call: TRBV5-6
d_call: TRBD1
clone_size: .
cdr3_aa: CASSPPGGRRQETQYF
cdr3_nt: TGTGCCAGCAGCCCCCCAGGGGGACGTCGGCAAGAGACCCAGTACTTC